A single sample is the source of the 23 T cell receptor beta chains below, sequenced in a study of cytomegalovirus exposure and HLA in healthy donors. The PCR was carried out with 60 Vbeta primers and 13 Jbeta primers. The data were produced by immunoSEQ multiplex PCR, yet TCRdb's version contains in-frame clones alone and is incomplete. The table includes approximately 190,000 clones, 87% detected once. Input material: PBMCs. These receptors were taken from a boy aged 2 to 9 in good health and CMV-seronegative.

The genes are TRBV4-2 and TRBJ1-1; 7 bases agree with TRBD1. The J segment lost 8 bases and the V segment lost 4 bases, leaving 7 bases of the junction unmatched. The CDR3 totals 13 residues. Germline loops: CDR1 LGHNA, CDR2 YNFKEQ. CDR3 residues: CASSLRQGEEAFF. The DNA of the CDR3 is TGTGCCAGCAGCCTACGACAGGGTGAAGAAGCTTTCTTT.

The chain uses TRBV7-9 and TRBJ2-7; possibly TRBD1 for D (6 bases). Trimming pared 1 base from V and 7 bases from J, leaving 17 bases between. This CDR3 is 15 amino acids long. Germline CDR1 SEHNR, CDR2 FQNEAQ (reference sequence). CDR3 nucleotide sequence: TGTGCCAGCAGCTTAGGGTCAGGGGCCCAATTGGAGCAGTACTTC. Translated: CASSLGSGAQLEQYF.

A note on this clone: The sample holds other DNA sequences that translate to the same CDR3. CDR3 amino acids: CASSLDRAYEQYF. In DNA, the CDR3 is TGTGCCAGCAGCTTGGACAGGGCCTACGAGCAGTACTTC. The chain employs TRBV5-4 and TRBJ2-7, with a tentative D call TRBD1 (6 bases). Between the trimmed V and J ends, which lost 0 bases and 2 bases, there was a span of 6 bases. This CDR3 spans 13 amino acids. Looked up from germline, CDR1 is SGHNT and CDR2 is YYREEE (reference sequence).

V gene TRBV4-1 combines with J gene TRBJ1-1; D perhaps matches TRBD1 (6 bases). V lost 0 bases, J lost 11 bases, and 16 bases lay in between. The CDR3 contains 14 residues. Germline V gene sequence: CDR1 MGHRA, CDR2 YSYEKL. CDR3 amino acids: CASSQEGRGISAFF. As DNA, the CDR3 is TGCGCCAGCAGCCAAGAAGGCAGGGGAATTAGCGCTTTCTTT.

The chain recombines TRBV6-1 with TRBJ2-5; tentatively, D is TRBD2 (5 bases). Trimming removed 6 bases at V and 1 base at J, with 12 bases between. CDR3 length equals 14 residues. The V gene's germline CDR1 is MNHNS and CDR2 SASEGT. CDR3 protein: CASRERAVQETQYF. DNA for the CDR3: TGTGCCAGCAGGGAAAGAGCGGTCCAAGAGACCCAGTACTTC.

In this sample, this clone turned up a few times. This CDR3 reads CASSPPGVGSGNTIYF. The DNA for the CDR3 is TGCGCCAGCAGCCCGCCGGGGGTTGGCTCTGGAAACACCATATATTTT. The gene calls are TRBV5-1 and TRBJ1-3, with D possibly matching TRBD1 (5 bases). Germline assignment: CDR1 SGHRS and CDR2 YFSETQ. The V end was cut by 4 bases, the J end by 0 bases, with 14 bases between. This CDR3 comprises 16 residues.

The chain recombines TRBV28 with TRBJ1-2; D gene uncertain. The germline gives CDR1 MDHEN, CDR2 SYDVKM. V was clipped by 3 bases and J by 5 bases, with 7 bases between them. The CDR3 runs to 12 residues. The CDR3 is CASSLGGYGYTF. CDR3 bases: TGTGCCAGCAGTTTGGGAGGTTATGGCTACACCTTC.

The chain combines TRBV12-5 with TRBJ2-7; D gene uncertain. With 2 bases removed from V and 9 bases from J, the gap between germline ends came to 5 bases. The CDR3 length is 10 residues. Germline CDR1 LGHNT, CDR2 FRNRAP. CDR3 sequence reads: CASGLSSQYF. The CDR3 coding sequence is TGTGCTAGTGGTTTGTCGTCGCAGTACTTC.

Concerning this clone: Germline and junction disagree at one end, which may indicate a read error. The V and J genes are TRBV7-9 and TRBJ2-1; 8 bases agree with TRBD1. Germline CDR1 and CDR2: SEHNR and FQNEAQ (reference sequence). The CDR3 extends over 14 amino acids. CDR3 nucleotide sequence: TGTTCCAGCAGCTCGGGACAGGTGACCAATGAGCAGTTCTTC. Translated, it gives CSSSSGQVTNEQFF.

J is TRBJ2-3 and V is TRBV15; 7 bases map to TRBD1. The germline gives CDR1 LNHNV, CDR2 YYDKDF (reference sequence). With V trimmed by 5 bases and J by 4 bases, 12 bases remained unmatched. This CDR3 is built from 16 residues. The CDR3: CATSDTTGEMADTQYF. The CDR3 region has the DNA TGTGCCACCAGCGACACCACAGGGGAAATGGCAGATACGCAGTATTTT.

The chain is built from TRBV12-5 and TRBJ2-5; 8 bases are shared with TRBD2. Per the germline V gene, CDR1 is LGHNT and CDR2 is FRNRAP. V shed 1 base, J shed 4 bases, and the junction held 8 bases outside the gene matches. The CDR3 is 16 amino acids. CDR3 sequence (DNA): TGTGCTAGTGGTTTGGCCAGCGGGGGCCGGCGAGAGACCCAGTACTTC. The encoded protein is CASGLASGGRRETQYF.

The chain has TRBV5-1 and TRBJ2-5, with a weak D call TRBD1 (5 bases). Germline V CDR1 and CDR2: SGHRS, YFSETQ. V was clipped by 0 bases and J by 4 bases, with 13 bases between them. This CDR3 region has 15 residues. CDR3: CASSLEVLRGETQYF. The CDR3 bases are TGCGCCAGCAGCTTGGAGGTTCTTAGGGGAGAGACCCAGTACTTC. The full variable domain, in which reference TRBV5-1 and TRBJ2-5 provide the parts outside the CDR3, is KAGVTQTPRYLIKTRGQQVTLSCSPISGHRSVSWYQQTPGQGLQFLFEYFSETQRNKGNFPGRFSGRQFSNSRSEMNVSTLELGDSALYLCASSLEVLRGETQYFGPGTRLLVL.

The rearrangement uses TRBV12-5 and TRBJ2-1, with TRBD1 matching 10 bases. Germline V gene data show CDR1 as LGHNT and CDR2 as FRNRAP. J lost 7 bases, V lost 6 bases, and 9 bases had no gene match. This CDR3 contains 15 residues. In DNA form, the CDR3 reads TGTGCTAGTGGCCCCGGACAGGGGGTCGGGAATGAGCAGTTCTTC. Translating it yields CASGPGQGVGNEQFF.

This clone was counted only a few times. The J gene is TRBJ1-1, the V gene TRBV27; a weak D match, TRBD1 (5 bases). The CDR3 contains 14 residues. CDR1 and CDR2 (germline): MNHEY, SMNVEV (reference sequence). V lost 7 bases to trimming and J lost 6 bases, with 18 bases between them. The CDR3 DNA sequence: TGTGCCAGCACTATCAGGGCAGGGAGGCCTGAAGCTTTCTTT. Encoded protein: CASTIRAGRPEAFF.

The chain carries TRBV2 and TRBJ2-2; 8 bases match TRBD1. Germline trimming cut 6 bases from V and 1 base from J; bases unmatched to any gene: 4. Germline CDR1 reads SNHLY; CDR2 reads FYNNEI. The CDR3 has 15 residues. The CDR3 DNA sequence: TGTGCCAGCAGACTGGGGACAGGGAACACCGGGGAGCTGTTTTTT. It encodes CASRLGTGNTGELFF.

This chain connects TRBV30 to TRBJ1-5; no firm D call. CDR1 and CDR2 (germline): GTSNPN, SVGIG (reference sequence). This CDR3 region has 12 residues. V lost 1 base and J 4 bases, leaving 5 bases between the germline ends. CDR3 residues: CAWSAGNQPQHF. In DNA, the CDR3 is TGTGCCTGGAGTGCGGGGAATCAGCCCCAGCATTTT.

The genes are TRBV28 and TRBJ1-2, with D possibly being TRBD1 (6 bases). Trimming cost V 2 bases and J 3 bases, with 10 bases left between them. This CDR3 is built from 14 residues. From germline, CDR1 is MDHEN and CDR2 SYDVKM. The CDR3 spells CASSLRQADYGYTF. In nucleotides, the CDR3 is TGTGCCAGCAGTTTAAGACAGGCTGACTATGGCTACACCTTC.

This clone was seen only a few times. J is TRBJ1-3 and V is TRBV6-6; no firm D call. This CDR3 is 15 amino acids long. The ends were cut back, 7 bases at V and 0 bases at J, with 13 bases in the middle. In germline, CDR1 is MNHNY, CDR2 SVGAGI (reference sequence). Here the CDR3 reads CASIADYGSGNTIYF. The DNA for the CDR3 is TGTGCCAGCATAGCAGACTACGGCTCTGGAAACACCATATATTTT.

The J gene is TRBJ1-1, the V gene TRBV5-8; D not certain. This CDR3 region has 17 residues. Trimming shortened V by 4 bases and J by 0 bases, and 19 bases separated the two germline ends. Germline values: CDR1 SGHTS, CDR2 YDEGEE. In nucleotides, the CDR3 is TGTGCCAGCAGCCTGACACCCCTCTTTAACATGAACACTGAAGCTTTCTTT. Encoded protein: CASSLTPLFNMNTEAFF.

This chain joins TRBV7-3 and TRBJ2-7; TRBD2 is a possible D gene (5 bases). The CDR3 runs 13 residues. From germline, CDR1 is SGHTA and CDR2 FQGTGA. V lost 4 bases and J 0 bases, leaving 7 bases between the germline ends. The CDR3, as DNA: TGTGCCAGCAGCTCCGGGGACTCCTACGAGCAGTACTTC. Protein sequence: CASSSGDSYEQYF.

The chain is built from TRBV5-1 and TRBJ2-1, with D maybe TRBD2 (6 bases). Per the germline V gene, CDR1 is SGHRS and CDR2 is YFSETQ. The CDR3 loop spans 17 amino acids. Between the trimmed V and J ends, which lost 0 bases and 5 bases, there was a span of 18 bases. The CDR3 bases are TGCGCCAGCAGCTTGGGAGGAGGGCCGGGAATAAACAATGAGCAGTTCTTC. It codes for CASSLGGGPGINNEQFF. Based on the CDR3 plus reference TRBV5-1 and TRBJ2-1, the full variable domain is KAGVTQTPRYLIKTRGQQVTLSCSPISGHRSVSWYQQTPGQGLQFLFEYFSETQRNKGNFPGRFSGRQFSNSRSEMNVSTLELGDSALYLCASSLGGGPGINNEQFFGPGTRLTVL.

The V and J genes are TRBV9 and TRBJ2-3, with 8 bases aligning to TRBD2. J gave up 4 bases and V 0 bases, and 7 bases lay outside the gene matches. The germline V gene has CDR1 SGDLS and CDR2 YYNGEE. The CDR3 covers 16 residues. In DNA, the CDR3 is TGTGCCAGCAGCGTAGGGGGGTCTAGCGGGTCAGATACGCAGTATTTT. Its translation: CASSVGGSSGSDTQYF.

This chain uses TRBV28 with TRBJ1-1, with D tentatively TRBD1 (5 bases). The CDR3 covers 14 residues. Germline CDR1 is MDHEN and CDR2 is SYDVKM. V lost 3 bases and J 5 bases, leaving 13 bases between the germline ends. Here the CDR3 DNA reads TGTGCCAGCAGTTTCCAGGGCGGCCGGACTGAAGCTTTCTTT. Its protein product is CASSFQGGRTEAFF.